This is a list of T cell receptor beta chains from one sample in a study of cytomegalovirus exposure and HLA in healthy donors. Clones were sequenced by immunoSEQ multiplex PCR, and TCRdb holds only the in-frame ones, with some missing. The sample consists of about 130,000 clones, around 67% of them appearing once. The sample consisted of PBMCs. The receptors derive from a man aged 18 to 30 in good health and CMV-seropositive. The CDR3 runs from the conserved cysteine through the conserved F or W. The D gene is left open where the match is weak. Size is stated for part of the rows, as once, few or many counts, or as a class when the clone is expanded.

D gene,J gene,clone size,V gene,CDR3 DNA,CDR3 protein
TRBD1,TRBJ2-6,-,TRBV5-1,TGCGCCAGCAGCTGGGGGACAGGGAGCTCTGGGGCCAACGTCCTGACTTTC,CASSWGTGSSGANVLTF
TRBD1,TRBJ1-5,once,TRBV2,TGTGCCAGCAGTGAGGACAGGGATCAGAGCAATCAGCCCCAGCATTTT,CASSEDRDQSNQPQHF
TRBD1,TRBJ2-5,-,TRBV28,TGTGCCAGCAGTTCGGGACAGGATCAAGAGACCCAGTACTTC,CASSSGQDQETQYF
-,TRBJ1-2,-,TRBV5-8,TGTGCCAGCAGCTGGGGGGGCAATTACGGCTACACCTTC,CASSWGGNYGYTF
TRBD1,TRBJ2-3,-,TRBV9,TGTGCCAGCAGCCCGAGTGTAGGGGACAGAGGCACAGATACGCAGTATTTT,CASSPSVGDRGTDTQYF
-,TRBJ1-5,-,TRBV28,TGTGCCAGCAGTTCGGTGGGTAGGGGGTTCCGTCAGCCCCAGCATTTT,CASSSVGRGFRQPQHF
-,TRBJ2-7,few,TRBV5-1,TGCGCCAGCAGCTTGGAAAGCACCTACGAGCAGTACTTC,CASSLESTYEQYF
-,TRBJ1-2,-,TRBV19,TGTGCCAGTAGTATCCTCCTGGGGCAGGGGCCAAATGGCTACACCTTC,CASSILLGQGPNGYTF
TRBD1,TRBJ1-2,-,TRBV7-9,TGTGCCAGCAGCCCCGCGGGCAGGGGGTTGTCCTATGGCTACACCTTC,CASSPAGRGLSYGYTF
-,TRBJ2-7,-,TRBV4-1,TGCGCCAGCAGTCGCCGGGACAACTCCTACGAGCAGTACTTC,CASSRRDNSYEQYF
TRBD2,TRBJ2-3,-,TRBV27,TGTGCCAGCACCTCGTTTGGCGGGAGGGCAGATACGCAGTATTTT,CASTSFGGRADTQYF
-,TRBJ1-2,-,TRBV10-3,TGTGCCATCAGTGGAGCTAACTATGGCTACACCTTC,CAISGANYGYTF
-,TRBJ1-5,-,TRBV19,TGTGCCAGTAGGCCCTACACGGAACAGGAACAGCCCCAGCATTTT,CASRPYTEQEQPQHF
-,TRBJ1-4,-,TRBV4-3,TGCGCCAGCAGCCAAGATATACTACAGGTTAATGAAAAACTGTTTTTT,CASSQDILQVNEKLFF
TRBD2,TRBJ2-2,-,TRBV18,TGTGCCAGCTCACACGGGGGGACTTCCACCGGGGAGCTGTTTTTT,CASSHGGTSTGELFF
TRBD1,TRBJ2-7,-,TRBV7-9,TGTGCCAGCAGGACAGGGGACTCCTCCTACGAGCAGTACTTC,CASRTGDSSYEQYF
-,TRBJ1-2,few,TRBV9,TGTGCCAGCAGCGTAGTATCAGGGGAACTCGGCGGCTACACCTTC,CASSVVSGELGGYTF
-,TRBJ2-5,-,TRBV29-1,TGCAGCGTTGAAGATAGAGTAGCGAGGGAGACCCAGTACTTC,CSVEDRVARETQYF
TRBD1,TRBJ1-2,-,TRBV5-4,TGTGCCAGCAGTTCACAGGGGTTAGCTAACTATGGCTACACCTTC,CASSSQGLANYGYTF
TRBD2,TRBJ2-7,-,TRBV18,TGTGCCAGCTCACCACCAGGACTAGCGGGAGCCTACGAGCAGTACTTC,CASSPPGLAGAYEQYF
TRBD1,TRBJ2-7,-,TRBV7-9,TGTGCCAGCAGCCCGACAGGGTTC,CASSPTGF
TRBD2,TRBJ2-7,few,TRBV19,TGTGCCAGTAGTGTCCCACTAGCGGGAGTGTACGAGCAGTACTTC,CASSVPLAGVYEQYF
-,TRBJ1-3,few,TRBV6-5,TGTGCCAGCAGTTACGGGGGGACCTCTGGAAACACCATATATTTT,CASSYGGTSGNTIYF
-,TRBJ1-2,-,TRBV5-1,TGCGCCAGCAGCTTGGAGTGGACAGAGATTTATGGCTACACCTTC,CASSLEWTEIYGYTF
TRBD2,TRBJ2-1,-,TRBV29-1,TGCAGCGTCGAAGGGACTAGCGGGGGGAGCTCCTACAATGAGCAGTTCTTC,CSVEGTSGGSSYNEQFF
-,TRBJ2-7,-,TRBV4-2,TGTGCCAGCAGCCAAGGGGGGCGGAGGGGGGGAGCCTACGAGCAGTACTTC,CASSQGGRRGGAYEQYF
TRBD2,TRBJ2-7,-,TRBV7-2,TGTGCCAGCAGCTCCGGGACTAGCGGGGGGGCGGGGGAGCAGTACTTC,CASSSGTSGGAGEQYF
-,TRBJ2-1,-,TRBV7-9,TGTGCCAGCAGCTTATACAATGGAGCCTACAATGAGCAGTTCTTC,CASSLYNGAYNEQFF
TRBD2,TRBJ2-2,-,TRBV27,TGTGCCAGCAGTCCGGGACTAGCGGGGGCGAGGACCGGGGAGCTGTTTTTT,CASSPGLAGARTGELFF
TRBD2,TRBJ2-1,-,TRBV7-9,TGTGCCAGCAGCTTAGCCCAGCGGGGGAGGAATGAGCAGTTCTTC,CASSLAQRGRNEQFF
TRBD1,TRBJ2-1,-,TRBV19,TGTGCCAGTAGTAGGGACAGGGGGCGGAACGATGAGCAGTTCTTC,CASSRDRGRNDEQFF
TRBD1,TRBJ1-4,once,TRBV5-4,TGTGCCAGCAGCTTGGAAAGGGACAGTGAAAAACTGTTTTTT,CASSLERDSEKLFF
-,TRBJ2-7,once,TRBV6-5,TGTGCCAGCAGTGCCTATCGGGACTACGAGCAGTACTTC,CASSAYRDYEQYF
-,TRBJ2-4,-,TRBV5-1,TGCGCCAGCAGCCCCGGCGGGTTAGCCAAAAACATTCAGTACTTC,CASSPGGLAKNIQYF
-,TRBJ1-3,-,TRBV21-1,TGTGCCAGCAGCAAGGCCCCCCCACTTACTACCCCCTCTGGAAACACCATATATTTT,CASSKAPPLTTPSGNTIYF
TRBD1,TRBJ1-2,-,TRBV2,TGTGCCAGCAGTGTAGGACAGGGGGCAGATGGCTACACCTTC,CASSVGQGADGYTF
TRBD1,TRBJ1-5,-,TRBV28,TGTGCCAGCAGTTCGGGACAGCGGGGCAATCAGCCCCAGCATTTT,CASSSGQRGNQPQHF
-,TRBJ1-2,-,TRBV5-3,TGTGCCAGAAGCGAACTTCGTATAGGCGGTGATCACCTTTCTAGGGGCTACACCTTC,CARSELRIGGDHLSRGYTF
-,TRBJ1-1,-,TRBV28,TGTGCCAGCAGTTTATTGCAGGGGCGCACTGAAGCTTTCTTT,CASSLLQGRTEAFF
TRBD1,TRBJ1-1,-,TRBV18,TGTGCCAGCTCCTTCTCTCAGGGGGCGGGCACTGAAGCTTTCTTT,CASSFSQGAGTEAFF
-,TRBJ1-2,-,TRBV29-1,TGCAGCGTATACAGTTCCTATGGCTACACCTTC,CSVYSSYGYTF
TRBD2,TRBJ2-7,-,TRBV5-1,TGCGCCAGCAGCTTGATCTTCGGGGGGGTGCCCTACGAGCAGTACTTC,CASSLIFGGVPYEQYF
TRBD2,TRBJ2-3,few,TRBV5-1,TGCGCCAGCAGCTTGGAGGCGGGAGGGGGCCTAAGCACAGATACGCAGTATTTT,CASSLEAGGGLSTDTQYF
-,TRBJ2-5,once,TRBV4-2,TGTGCCAGCAGCCAAGATCAGGGCCGTGGTGTCGAGACCCAGTACTTC,CASSQDQGRGVETQYF
-,TRBJ2-3,-,TRBV27,TGTGCCAGCAGTTTAATCTTATCGGGCCGGGGGAATCAGGGTACGCAGTATTTT,CASSLILSGRGNQGTQYF
TRBD1,TRBJ1-1,-,TRBV19,TGTGCCAGTAGTTGGCCGGACAGGTTGGGGACTGAAGCTTTCTTT,CASSWPDRLGTEAFF
-,TRBJ2-2,-,TRBV5-1,TGCGCCAGCAGCTATAGAGGGTTGGACACCGGGGAGCTGTTTTTT,CASSYRGLDTGELFF
TRBD1,TRBJ2-3,-,TRBV30,TGTGCCTGCAGACCTCAGGGGGCGGATACGCAGTATTTT,CACRPQGADTQYF
TRBD1,TRBJ1-4,few,TRBV6-6,TGTGCCAGCAGGGACACAGGGGGCGCAGAACTAGAACTGTTTTTT,CASRDTGGAELELFF
-,TRBJ1-4,once,TRBV19,TGTGCCAGTAGTCAACCCGGGGGAGAAAAACTGTTTTTT,CASSQPGGEKLFF
-,TRBJ1-1,-,TRBV28,TGTGCCAGCAAGACTGCAGGGGCTTTT,CASKTAGAF
-,TRBJ1-1,few,TRBV30,TGTGCCTGGTTACGGACGGGGTACACTGAAGCTTTCTTT,CAWLRTGYTEAFF
-,TRBJ1-5,-,TRBV10-3,TGTGCCATCAGTGCGGGAGGTCGGGAGCCCCAGCATTTT,CAISAGGREPQHF
-,TRBJ2-7,few,TRBV6-5,TGTGCCAGCAGTCACTATCCACAGGGTTGGGAGCAGTACTTC,CASSHYPQGWEQYF